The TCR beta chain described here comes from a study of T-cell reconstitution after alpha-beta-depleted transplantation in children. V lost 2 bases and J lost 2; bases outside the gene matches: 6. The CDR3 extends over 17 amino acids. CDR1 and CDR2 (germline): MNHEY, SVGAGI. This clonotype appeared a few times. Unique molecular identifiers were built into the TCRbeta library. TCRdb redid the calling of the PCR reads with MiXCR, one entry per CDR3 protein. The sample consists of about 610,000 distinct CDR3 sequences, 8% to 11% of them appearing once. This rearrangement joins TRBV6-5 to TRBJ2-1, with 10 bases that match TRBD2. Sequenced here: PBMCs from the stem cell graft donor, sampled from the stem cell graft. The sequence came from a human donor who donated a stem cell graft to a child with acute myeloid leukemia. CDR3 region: CASSYPLAGGAYNEQFF. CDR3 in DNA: TGTGCCAGCAGTTACCCGTTAGCGGGAGGTGCCTACAATGAGCAGTTCTTC.